The 24 T cell receptor beta chains in this list originate from one sample, sequenced in a study of T cells in Graves' hyperthyroidism and ophthalmopathy (dated by TCRdb to about 2019). Libraries were prepared through multiplex PCR. Sequenced using an Illumina HiSeq 2000. TCR beta CDR3 regions were amplified from RNA transcripts. For the first round of RT-PCR on the TCR CDR3, the HTBI primer set was used together with the Qiagen OneStep RT-PCR kit. TCRdb reworked the public reads: Q25 trimming with fastp, MiXCR clone assembly, productive beta chains retained. Each entry merges the rows of one CDR3 protein and shows their most common DNA and genes. The sample table lists about 770,000 distinct CDR3 sequences, 18% of them with a count of one. About a sixth of the sample lies in the top ten. Material: blood. Source of these receptors: a woman aged 45-65 years with Graves' hyperthyroidism that later progressed to Graves' ophthalmopathy.

This clonotype was seen repeatedly, ten times or more. The chain is built from TRBV12-3 or TRBV12-4 and TRBJ1-1, with 8 nucleotides matching TRBD1. This CDR3 has 13 residues. After removal of 6 bases from V and 6 bases from J, the junction contained 6 bases not matched to a gene. CDR3 nucleotides: TGTGCCAGCAGGGGCAGGGGGCTGGCTGAAGCTTTCTTT. This gives the protein CASRGRGLAEAFF.

This clonotype appeared many times. The chain has TRBV12-3 or TRBV12-4 and TRBJ1-5; possible D gene TRBD1, 5 bases. The CDR3 covers 15 residues. With 3 bases removed from V and 0 bases from J, the gap between germline ends came to 9 bases. CDR3: CASSLTATSNQPQHF. The CDR3 nucleotides read TGTGCCAGCAGTTTGACAGCGACTAGCAATCAGCCCCAGCATTTT.

This clonotype was recorded at least ten times. The chain is built from TRBV30 and TRBJ1-2; the D gene is possibly TRBD1 (5 bases). Trimming left V 3 bases short and J 3 bases short, with 11 bases between. Looked up from germline, CDR1 is GTSNPN and CDR2 is SVGIG (reference sequence). The CDR3 is 13 residues long. CDR3: CAWRDTEDYGYTF. CDR3 DNA sequence: TGTGCCTGGAGGGACACGGAGGACTATGGCTACACCTTC.

This clonotype was observed a handful of times. The chain employs TRBV9 and TRBJ2-2; 10 bases map to TRBD1. The CDR3 length is 15 residues. The trim removed 4 bases at V and 5 bases at J, leaving 5 bases unmatched. The germline V gene has CDR1 SGDLS and CDR2 YYNGEE. CDR3 loop: CASSTRTGGTGELFF. Written as DNA, the CDR3 is TGTGCCAGCAGCACACGGACAGGGGGTACCGGGGAGCTGTTTTTT.

The chain employs TRBV6-1 and TRBJ2-1; 7 nucleotides match TRBD2. V trimming: 7 bases; J trimming: 0 bases; junction bases outside the gene matches: 9. The CDR3 contains 16 residues. Germline V lookup: CDR1 MNHNS, CDR2 SASEGT. This CDR3 is CASIDPGGSSYNEQFF. The CDR3 region has the DNA TGTGCCAGCATCGACCCCGGGGGGAGCTCCTACAATGAGCAGTTCTTC.

This clonotype was picked up many times. This chain joins TRBV6-1 and TRBJ2-7; no clear D. The CDR3 consists of 14 residues. Germline V lookup: CDR1 MNHNS, CDR2 SASEGT. Trimming shortened V by 5 bases and J by 0 bases, and 11 bases separated the two germline ends. The CDR3 loop reads CASSYPPSSYEQYF. The CDR3 coding sequence is TGTGCCAGCAGTTACCCCCCCAGCTCCTACGAGCAGTACTTC.

This clonotype has just a few counts. The chain carries TRBV18 and TRBJ2-2, with a tentative D call TRBD1 (5 bases). V was shortened by 5 bases and J by 8 bases, with 9 bases between the two germline ends. CDR3 size: 12 residues. Germline CDR1 and CDR2: KGHSH and LQKENI. Here the CDR3 DNA reads TGTGCCAGCTCAACACGACAGGGGGAGCTGTTTTTT. Protein sequence: CASSTRQGELFF.

This clonotype showed up just a few times. V gene TRBV5-1 combines with J gene TRBJ2-3; TRBD1 matches 7 bases. Germline CDR1 is SGHRS and CDR2 is YFSETQ. This CDR3 contains 16 residues. The ends lost 4 bases at V and 6 bases at J; junction bases unmatched: 14. CDR3 sequence reads: CASSPTGSGRTDTQYF. DNA of the CDR3: TGCGCCAGCAGCCCGACAGGGTCTGGGAGAACCGATACGCAGTATTTT. Complete variable domain (other parts from reference TRBV5-1 and TRBJ2-3): KAGVTQTPRYLIKTRGQQVTLSCSPISGHRSVSWYQQTPGQGLQFLFEYFSETQRNKGNFPGRFSGRQFSNSRSEMNVSTLELGDSALYLCASSPTGSGRTDTQYFGPGTRLTVL.

This chain uses TRBV6-1 with TRBJ2-2; a weak D match, TRBD1 (6 bases). The germline CDR1 and CDR2 sequences are MNHNS and SASEGT. The length of the CDR3 is 17 residues. V dropped 3 bases and J dropped 0 bases, with 14 bases sitting between them. CDR3 sequence (DNA): TGTGCCAGCAGTGACCGGGACAAAATTCCGAACACCGGGGAGCTGTTTTTT. It is translated as CASSDRDKIPNTGELFF.

The chain employs TRBV19 and TRBJ2-5; tentatively, D is TRBD2 (6 bases). Looked up from germline, CDR1 is LNHDA and CDR2 is SQIVND (reference sequence). The V end lost 6 bases, the J end lost 3 bases, and 11 bases lay between the germline ends. The CDR3 runs 13 residues. The CDR3 is CASRVTGEETQYF. CDR3 sequence (DNA): TGTGCCAGTAGAGTGACGGGGGAAGAGACCCAGTACTTC.

Many counts were recorded for this clonotype. The rearrangement uses TRBV3-1 and TRBJ1-3; D gene ambiguous. The length of the CDR3 is 16 residues. The V and J ends lost 0 bases and 0 bases respectively, with 9 bases between them. The germline gives CDR1 LGHDT, CDR2 YNNKEL (reference sequence). The CDR3 reads CASSQDHRSSGNTIYF. As DNA, the CDR3 is TGTGCCAGCAGCCAAGATCACAGAAGCTCTGGAAACACCATATATTTT.

A single count supports this clonotype. The CDR3 sequence is CASSRQGALYGYTF. CDR3 coding DNA: TGTGCCAGCAGTAGACAGGGGGCGTTGTATGGCTACACCTTC. This sequence joins TRBV6-1 and TRBJ1-2, with 10 bases fitting TRBD1. Germline V gene sequence: CDR1 MNHNS, CDR2 SASEGT. There are 14 residues in the CDR3. V shed 5 bases, J shed 5 bases, and the junction held 5 bases outside the gene matches.

This clonotype showed up many times. The J gene is TRBJ2-5, the V gene TRBV2, with unresolved D. CDR3 size: 19 residues. From germline, CDR1 is SNHLY and CDR2 FYNNEI. V was cut by 1 base and J by 5 bases, with 26 bases left in between. CDR3 region: CASSEVVGSIAQVGETQYF. The CDR3 coding sequence is TGTGCCAGCAGTGAAGTGGTAGGGTCGATAGCCCAGGTCGGGGAGACCCAGTACTTC. Using reference TRBV2 and TRBJ2-5 for the parts outside the CDR3, the full variable domain is EPEVTQTPSHQVTQMGQEVILRCVPISNHLYFYWYRQILGQKVEFLVSFYNNEISEKSEIFDDQFSVERPDGSNFTLKIRSTKLEDSAMYFCASSEVVGSIAQVGETQYFGPGTRLLVL.

The V gene is TRBV20-1, the J gene TRBJ1-2, with 7 nucleotides matching TRBD1. The germline gives CDR1 DFQATT, CDR2 SNEGSKA (reference sequence). The V gene end was trimmed by 6 bases and the J gene end by 4 bases; junction bases not matched to a gene: 5. The CDR3 loop spans 12 amino acids. CDR3 DNA: TGCAGTGCCACCAGACAGGGCTATGGCTACACCTTC. Translated: CSATRQGYGYTF.

In regard to this clonotype: This may stem from a read error, because a much larger clone lies one nucleotide away. The chain uses TRBV11-2 and TRBJ2-5, with D perhaps matching TRBD1 (5 bases). V lost 1 base to trimming and J lost 2 bases, with 8 bases between them. This CDR3 region has 14 residues. Germline-derived CDR1 and CDR2 are SGHAT and FQNNGV. The CDR3 region is CASSLVNRQETQYF. The CDR3 DNA follows: TGTGCCAGCAGCTTAGTAAACAGGCAAGAGACCCAGTACTTC.

The gene calls are TRBV20-1 and TRBJ1-1; 8 nucleotides align to TRBD1. J lost 6 bases, V lost 3 bases, and 9 bases had no gene match. Germline V lookup: CDR1 DFQATT, CDR2 SNEGSKA (reference sequence). The CDR3 is made up of 14 amino acids. The CDR3 sequence: CSASRQGAAAEAFF. CDR3 nucleotide sequence: TGCAGTGCTAGTCGTCAGGGGGCCGCCGCTGAAGCTTTCTTT.

About this clonotype: A much larger clone differs from this one at a single base, so this may be a read error. V and J are TRBV5-1 and TRBJ2-1, with D possibly TRBD1 on 6 matching bases. The CDR3 is 15 residues long. Germline V gene lookup returns CDR1 SGHRS and CDR2 YFSETQ. V gave up 5 bases and J gave up 4 bases, with 16 bases separating them. CDR3 sequence (DNA): TGCGCCAGCAGTATGGGACATGGTAGATACAATGAGCAGTTCTTC. Translation: CASSMGHGRYNEQFF.

This clonotype was found many times. The chain links TRBV7-8 to TRBJ1-2; D remains ambiguous. The V end was cut by 5 bases, the J end by 0 bases, with 13 bases between. CDR3 size: 15 residues. Germline CDR1 is SGHVS and CDR2 is FQNEAQ. CDR3 protein: CASSPGPSPNYGYTF. The CDR3 DNA reads as TGTGCCAGCAGCCCCGGACCGTCTCCTAACTATGGCTACACCTTC.

This sequence joins TRBV6-2 or TRBV6-3 and TRBJ2-3; no clear D gene. CDR3 length: 16 amino acids. The ends were cut back, 0 bases at V and 7 bases at J, with 17 bases in the middle. Germline V gene sequence: CDR1 MNHEY, CDR2 SVGEGT. CDR3 DNA sequence: TGTGCCAGCAGTTACTCGTTCGCGGAACCCCTAAATACGCAGTATTTT. Its protein is CASSYSFAEPLNTQYF.

This clonotype was counted a few times. J is TRBJ1-3 and V is TRBV7-9, with a possible D match to TRBD1 (5 bases). This CDR3 comprises 14 residues. Trimming removed 6 bases at V and 1 base at J, with 10 bases between. Germline V gives CDR1 SEHNR, CDR2 FQNEAQ (reference sequence). CDR3 DNA: TGTGCCAGCAGTCCGGACACGTCTGGAAACACCATATATTTT. This encodes CASSPDTSGNTIYF.

As concerns this clonotype: Germline and junction disagree at one end, which may indicate a read error. The V and J genes are TRBV20-1 and TRBJ2-3; a weak D match, TRBD2 (6 bases). This CDR3 comprises 15 residues. Per the germline V gene, CDR1 is DFQATT and CDR2 is SNEGSKA (reference sequence). As DNA, the CDR3 is TGCAGTGCTACGCGGGACGCCCAGCGCACAGGTACGCAGTATTTT. It translates to CSATRDAQRTGTQYF.

Notes on this clonotype: Its ends do not fully match the called genes, so a read error is possible. This chain uses TRBV27 with TRBJ2-2; D possibly uses TRBD1 or TRBD2 (5 bases each). Germline V gene sequence: CDR1 MNHEY, CDR2 SMNVEV (reference sequence). The length of the CDR3 is 16 residues. CDR3 bases: TGTGCCAGCAGTATACAGGCCCGCTTTGACACCGGGGAGCTGCTTTTT. Protein: CASSIQARFDTGELLF.

This chain connects TRBV6-1 to TRBJ1-2; a possible D gene is TRBD1 (6 bases). The CDR3 contains 17 residues. Trimming cost V 2 bases and J 0 bases, with 16 bases left between them. Germline CDR1 MNHNS, CDR2 SASEGT. CDR3 DNA sequence: TGTGCCAGCAGTGAAACCGGGAGGGACATAACTAACTATGGCTACACCTTC. This translates into CASSETGRDITNYGYTF.

As to this clonotype: One end of the junction is discordant with germline, which a read error may explain. V usage is TRBV3-1 and J usage is TRBJ1-2; D is unclear. The CDR3 spans 16 residues. Germline V CDR1 and CDR2: LGHDT, YNNKEL (reference sequence). The CDR3, as DNA: TGTGCCATCAGCCAAGTGGATGAGGGCTGGCGAGATGGCTACACCTTC. Translation: CAISQVDEGWRDGYTF. Full variable domain (rest looked up from reference TRBV3-1 and TRBJ1-2): DTAVSQTPKYLVTQMGNDKSIKCEQNLGHDTMYWYKQDSKKFLKIMFSYNNKELIINETVPNRFSPKSPDKAHLNLHINSLELGDSAVYFCAISQVDEGWRDGYTFGSGTRLTVV.